Listed here are 20 T cell receptor beta chains from one sample, sequenced in a study of blood T cells in healthy people across ages. With a J-beta primer mix and a sample-barcoded 5' primer, a second PCR ran 7 to 11 cycles. MiXCR, run by TCRdb on the 5' RACE reads, gives a single entry per CDR3 protein. The sample lists 1.4 million to 1.5 million distinct CDR3 sequences, 40% to 50% occurring once. The sequenced material came from blood. These receptors were collected from a woman younger than 35 in good health.

V gene TRBV18 combines with J gene TRBJ1-1; 9 nucleotides match TRBD1. The J segment lost 5 bases and the V segment lost 4 bases, leaving 8 bases of the junction unmatched. The CDR3 covers 15 residues. From germline, CDR1 is KGHSH and CDR2 LQKENI. DNA for the CDR3: TGTGCCAGCTCACTCTCACAGGGGGCAGAGACTGAAGCTTTCTTT. Translated, it gives CASSLSQGAETEAFF. Variable domain in full (rest from reference TRBV18 and TRBJ1-1): NAGVMQNPRHLVRRRGQEARLRCSPMKGHSHVYWYRQLPEEGLKFMVYLQKENIIDESGMPKERFSAEFPKEGPSILRIQQVVRGDSAAYFCASSLSQGAETEAFFGQGTRLTVV.

The V gene is TRBV28, the J gene TRBJ2-3; TRBD2 matches at 9 bases. Trimming removed 3 bases from V and 3 bases from J; junction bases left unmatched: 16. CDR1 and CDR2 from the germline V gene are MDHEN and SYDVKM. CDR3 length: 19 residues. CDR3 coding DNA: TGTGCCAGCAGTTTTCCCGGGGGGTATAGCGGGGGTGGGACAGATACGCAGTATTTT. As protein: CASSFPGGYSGGGTDTQYF.

The chain is built from TRBV27 and TRBJ1-2, with 8 bases identical to TRBD1. V trimming: 3 bases; J trimming: 8 bases; junction bases outside the gene matches: 8. Per germline, CDR1 MNHEY and CDR2 SMNVEV (reference sequence). CDR3 length equals 14 residues. CDR3 in DNA: TGTGCCAGCAGTTTGACAGGGGCCCTCTCCGGCTACACCTTC. Translation: CASSLTGALSGYTF.

There are many counts of this clonotype. The rearrangement joins TRBV29-1 to TRBJ2-1; 7 bases map to TRBD1. This CDR3 region has 14 residues. The germline gives CDR1 SQVTM, CDR2 ANQGSEA. V trimming: 4 bases; J trimming: 6 bases; junction bases outside the gene matches: 9. In DNA, the CDR3 is TGCAGCGTTGCAGGACAGGAGGTAGGCAATGAGCAGTTCTTC. It encodes CSVAGQEVGNEQFF.

The CDR3 is CASSSPNYEQYF. The CDR3, as DNA: TGTGCCAGCAGTTCCCCGAACTACGAGCAGTACTTC. The chain is built from TRBV6-6 and TRBJ2-7; D not certain. This CDR3 contains 12 residues. V lost 4 bases and J 3 bases, leaving 7 bases between the germline ends. CDR1 is MNHNY, CDR2 SVGAGI, per germline (reference sequence).

The V and J genes are TRBV5-1 and TRBJ2-7; D is ambiguous. V was shortened by 4 bases and J by 7 bases, with 21 bases between the two germline ends. CDR1 SGHRS and CDR2 YFSETQ come from the germline V gene. The length of the CDR3 is 15 residues. The CDR3 nucleotides are TGCGCCAGCAGCCCCGGTGGCGGTTCCTACAATGAGCAGTACTTC. This gives the protein CASSPGGGSYNEQYF. Drawing the rest from reference TRBV5-1 and TRBJ2-7, the complete variable domain is KAGVTQTPRYLIKTRGQQVTLSCSPISGHRSVSWYQQTPGQGLQFLFEYFSETQRNKGNFPGRFSGRQFSNSRSEMNVSTLELGDSALYLCASSPGGGSYNEQYFGPGTRLTVT.

This clonotype was detected only once. CDR3 sequence: CASGLVQSGGLESYNEQFF. For the CDR3, the DNA is TGTGCTAGTGGTTTGGTACAGAGCGGGGGGCTCGAATCCTACAATGAGCAGTTCTTC. This chain connects TRBV12-5 to TRBJ2-1; TRBD2 aligns across 9 bases. CDR1 is LGHNT, CDR2 FRNRAP, per germline. J gave up 1 base and V 0 bases, and 10 bases lay outside the gene matches. The CDR3 runs to 19 residues.

The chain couples TRBV5-1 to TRBJ2-3, with TRBD2 matching 7 bases. CDR1 SGHRS and CDR2 YFSETQ come from the germline V gene. The CDR3 is made up of 16 amino acids. The J segment lost 0 bases and the V segment lost 4 bases, leaving 8 bases of the junction unmatched. The CDR3 DNA reads TGCGCCAGCAGCGGCGGGACTACATCTAGCACAGATACGCAGTATTTT. Its translation is CASSGGTTSSTDTQYF. Full variable domain (rest looked up from reference TRBV5-1 and TRBJ2-3): KAGVTQTPRYLIKTRGQQVTLSCSPISGHRSVSWYQQTPGQGLQFLFEYFSETQRNKGNFPGRFSGRQFSNSRSEMNVSTLELGDSALYLCASSGGTTSSTDTQYFGPGTRLTVL.

The rearrangement joins TRBV20-1 to TRBJ1-4, with 8 positions matching TRBD1. V lost 2 bases, J lost 3 bases, and 2 bases stayed unmatched. Germline V gives CDR1 DFQATT, CDR2 SNEGSKA (reference sequence). This CDR3 comprises 14 residues. CDR3 protein: CSARTGGANEKLFF. CDR3 in DNA: TGCAGTGCTAGAACAGGGGGGGCTAATGAAAAACTGTTTTTT.

This chain uses TRBV29-1 with TRBJ1-5, with 7 bases matching TRBD1. The CDR3 runs to 13 residues. Per the germline V gene, CDR1 is SQVTM and CDR2 is ANQGSEA. Trimming removed 7 bases from V and 4 bases from J; junction bases left unmatched: 7. In nucleotides, the CDR3 is TGCAGCGCCGGGACAGAGGTAAATCAGCCCCAGCATTTT. As protein: CSAGTEVNQPQHF.

The rearrangement joins TRBV29-1 to TRBJ1-2; D ambiguous. V was trimmed by 3 bases and J by 4 bases, leaving 15 bases between them. Germline assignment: CDR1 SQVTM and CDR2 ANQGSEA. The CDR3 runs to 14 residues. CDR3 nucleotides: TGCAGCGTTGAGAAGGTGACTAAGGGCTATGGCTACACCTTC. This sequence encodes CSVEKVTKGYGYTF.

The chain uses TRBV18 and TRBJ2-1; no clear D. Trimming took off 5 bases at V and 8 bases at J, with 16 bases between the two ends. CDR1 and CDR2 (germline): KGHSH, LQKENI. This CDR3 comprises 14 residues. The CDR3 loop is CASSSRTLGDEQFF. CDR3 nucleotides: TGTGCCAGCTCATCCAGGACCCTTGGGGATGAGCAGTTCTTC.

V gene TRBV2 combines with J gene TRBJ1-3; D is perhaps TRBD1 (5 bases). The CDR3 is made up of 12 amino acids. Trimming took 5 bases from V and 11 from J, leaving 13 bases between them. Germline CDR1 and CDR2: SNHLY and FYNNEI. CDR3 nucleotides: TGTGCCAGCAGTCAGGGCACACCGGCCATATATTTT. This sequence encodes CASSQGTPAIYF.

The table lists this clonotype with a count of one. This rearrangement joins TRBV4-2 to TRBJ2-1; D not certain. The CDR3 spans 15 residues. Germline V gene data show CDR1 as LGHNA and CDR2 as YNFKEQ. V was clipped by 8 bases and J by 1 base, with 15 bases between them. The CDR3 nucleotides read TGTGCCAGCCAAGATCTAGGTAGTTCCTACAATGAGCAGTTCTTC. Translated, it gives CASQDLGSSYNEQFF.

This clonotype showed up just a few times. The CDR3 DNA sequence: TGTGCCAGCAGCTTAGCGGAGGGGGACGGCCGCACAGATACGCAGTATTTT. This codes for CASSLAEGDGRTDTQYF. V gene TRBV7-9 combines with J gene TRBJ2-3, with D perhaps given as TRBD1 or TRBD2 (6 bases each). Germline values: CDR1 SEHNR, CDR2 FQNEAQ (reference sequence). The CDR3 sequence is 17 residues long. The V end lost 0 bases, the J end lost 1 base, and 14 bases lay between the germline ends.

The rearrangement joins TRBV4-1 to TRBJ2-7, with 10 bases aligning to TRBD1. V dropped 5 bases and J dropped 2; count of bases not matched to a gene: 9. The CDR3 totals 16 residues. Germline V CDR1 and CDR2: MGHRA, YSYEKL. CDR3: CASSSPGQGNPYEQYF. The DNA of the CDR3 is TGCGCCAGCAGCTCGCCGGGACAGGGGAACCCCTACGAGCAGTACTTC.

The chain employs TRBV5-1 and TRBJ1-1; the D is unclear. Germline CDR1 and CDR2: SGHRS and YFSETQ. This CDR3 has 15 residues. V was pared by 0 bases and J by 6 bases, with 15 bases between. The CDR3 coding sequence is TGCGCCAGCAGCTTGGCCGAAGAGCTTTTGCCTGAAGCTTTCTTT. Protein sequence: CASSLAEELLPEAFF.

This clonotype was seen a handful of times. This sequence joins TRBV6-5 and TRBJ1-3; no firm D call. CDR1 and CDR2 (germline): MNHEY, SVGAGI. The V end was cut by 4 bases, the J end by 7 bases, with 5 bases between. The CDR3 is 11 amino acids. In DNA form, the CDR3 reads TGTGCCAGCAGTTTTGCCAACACCATATATTTT. This translates into CASSFANTIYF.

This rearrangement joins TRBV25-1 to TRBJ1-5; tentatively, D is TRBD1 (5 bases). Germline V CDR1 and CDR2: MGHDK, SYGVNS. This CDR3 spans 13 amino acids. Trimming cost V 11 bases and J 5 bases, with 16 bases left between them. The CDR3: CAPYAGVDQPQHF. The CDR3 bases are TGTGCCCCCTATGCGGGGGTTGATCAGCCCCAGCATTTT.

This clonotype was recorded only once. With a much larger clone just one base away, this may be a read error. V usage is TRBV20-1 and J usage is TRBJ1-1; 9 nucleotides line up with TRBD1. CDR1 DFQATT and CDR2 SNEGSKA come from the germline V gene (reference sequence). CDR3 length: 12 amino acids. Here the CDR3 reads CRVDRGSTEAFF. The CDR3 bases are TGCAGAGTTGACAGGGGGAGCACTGAAGCTTTCTTT.